The entry that follows covers one T cell receptor (beta chain) sequence. The target of this receptor is not known. The input lacks base qualities; no much larger clone sits a single base away. This entry comes from a study of neoadjuvant nivolumab and ipilimumab in lung cancer (dated by TCRdb to the early 2020s). Background for the entire study: Nivolumab was administered intravenously at 3 mg/kg on days 1, 15 and 29, and in the combination arm ipilimumab 1 mg/kg was added on day 1 only. The primary endpoint of the trial was the rate of major pathologic response (MPR) in the intention-to-treat population of each study arm. The trial treated 44 patients with operable NSCLC: some 23 were randomized to nivolumab monotherapy and 21 to nivolumab plus ipilimumab. TCR repertoires were compared between pretherapy (baseline) peripheral blood and tumors resected at surgery after neoadjuvant immune checkpoint blockade. Matched pretherapy and resected tumor pairs were analyzed from seven patients, of whom four had been treated with nivolumab and three with nivolumab plus ipilimumab.

Read against the paper, the sample's time point label means: at surgical resection after neoadjuvant nivolumab +/- ipilimumab. Samples were obtained from the phase 2 randomized NEOSTAR trial, in which neoadjuvant nivolumab or nivolumab plus ipilimumab followed by surgery was tested in operable NSCLC. Library method: the immunoSEQ multiplex PCR assay. In the source study's methods: Repertoires were summarized in terms of richness and clonality, and significantly expanded and contracted clones between pre- and post-therapy samples were identified. TCRdb re-hosts the immuneACCESS table, in-frame sequences only. Its copies lack some clones; in the studies checked, an unresolved V gene accounts for under half of them, and the cause for the rest is not known. V, J and clone size derive from that table, while D and trimming were established from the DNA sequence. The sample contains 3,300 or so clones, around 88% of them found a single time. In total, the top ten clones hold about 2.1% of the sample.

Findings and caveats that apply to the study as a whole: A small number of samples was subjected to TCR sequencing. From pretherapy to surgery, increases in tumor T-cell richness and clonality were observed in three of three dual-therapy tumors but in only two of four nivolumab-treated tumors. Pretherapy blood TCR richness correlated positively with richness in tumors resected after neoadjuvant therapy (Spearman R of about 0.82). Greater TCR richness and clonality were observed in resected tumors than in tumor-adjacent uninvolved lung, and increases were observed in more dual-therapy-treated tumors. No significant correlation was found between TCR clonality and pathologic tumor regression, and only one major-pathologic-response sample was available for the clonality analysis.

CDR1 and CDR2 are read off the germline V gene as MNHEY and SVGAGI. The CDR3 spans 14 residues, from the cysteine through the phenylalanine. Only the CDR3 DNA stays, 42 bases, in frame from base 1. Ends trimmed: V by 5 bases, J by 5 bases; bases unmatched to a gene: 8. This receptor chain uses TRBV6-5 and TRBJ2-5; 7 central nucleotides agree with TRBD1. Sequencing was performed on tumor tissue, taken after neoadjuvant nivolumab, alone or with ipilimumab, at or shortly before surgery. This TCR came from an adult with non-small cell lung cancer. The CDR3 protein sequence reads: CASSNRGLHETQYF. The sequenced DNA: TGTGCCAGCAGTAACAGGGGCCTACACGAGACCCAGTACTTC.